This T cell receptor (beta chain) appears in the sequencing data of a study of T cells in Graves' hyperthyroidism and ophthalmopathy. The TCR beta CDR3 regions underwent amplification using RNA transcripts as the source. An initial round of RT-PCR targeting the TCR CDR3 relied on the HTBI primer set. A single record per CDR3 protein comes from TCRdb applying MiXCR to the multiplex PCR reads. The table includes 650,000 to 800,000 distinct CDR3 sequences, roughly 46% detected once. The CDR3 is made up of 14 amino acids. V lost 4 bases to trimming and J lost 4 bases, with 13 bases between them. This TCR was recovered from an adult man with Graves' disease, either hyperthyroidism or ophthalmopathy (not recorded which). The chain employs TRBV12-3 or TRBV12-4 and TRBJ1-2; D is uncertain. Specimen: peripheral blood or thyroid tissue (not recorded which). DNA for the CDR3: TGTGCCAGCAGTTCAAAGCCGGGAGTCTATGGCTACACCTTC. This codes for CASSSKPGVYGYTF.